The next 20 T cell receptor beta chains were all read from a single sample in a study of T-cell reconstitution after alpha-beta-depleted transplantation in children. It was with unique molecular identifiers that the TCRbeta library was prepared. In TCRdb, the PCR reads were re-called with MiXCR into one record per CDR3 protein. This sample has 700,000 to 950,000 distinct CDR3 sequences, with 15% to 20% found just once. Sequencing was performed on PBMCs, mostly from graft donor cells, taken 360 days after TCRalphabeta/CD19-depleted stem cell transplant. The receptors were gathered from a male patient between 5 and 17 years old who had a stem cell transplant for acute lymphoblastic leukemia, so the T cells may come from the graft donor.

This clonotype came up many times. The chain combines TRBV29-1 with TRBJ2-7, with 11 bases identical to TRBD2. Germline V gives CDR1 SQVTM, CDR2 ANQGSEA. Trimming took 3 bases from V and 3 from J; bases not matched to a gene: 7. CDR3 length equals 15 residues. The CDR3 region is CSVDSGGLAGYEQYF. The CDR3 bases are TGCAGCGTTGATAGCGGCGGACTAGCGGGCTACGAGCAGTACTTC.

The chain couples TRBV20-1 to TRBJ2-7; 10 nucleotides align to TRBD2. Germline V CDR1 and CDR2: DFQATT, SNEGSKA (reference sequence). The CDR3 runs to 15 residues. Trimming at V came to 1 base and at J to 2 bases, leaving 5 bases not matched to a gene. CDR3 DNA: TGCAGTGCTAGAGTGGTGACTAGCGGGCCCTACGAGCAGTACTTC. Its protein is CSARVVTSGPYEQYF.

This clonotype was recorded at least ten times. This chain connects TRBV6-5 to TRBJ1-1, with unresolved D. V lost 2 bases and J lost 3, with 13 bases in between. Germline CDR1 MNHEY, CDR2 SVGAGI. There are 15 residues in the CDR3. CDR3 loop: CASSYEGGRDTEAFF. CDR3 DNA sequence: TGTGCCAGCAGTTACGAGGGAGGGAGGGACACTGAAGCTTTCTTT.

Only a few counts were recorded for this clonotype. The genes are TRBV7-8 and TRBJ2-5; 11 bases line up with TRBD2. The junction had 13 bases not matched to a gene; V was cut back by 5 bases and J by 5 bases. The CDR3 loop spans 17 amino acids. The V gene's germline CDR1 is SGHVS and CDR2 FQNEAQ. CDR3 nucleotide sequence: TGTGCCAGCAGCCCCCAGCCGCTAGCGGGAGGTGGGGAGACCCAGTACTTC. This codes for CASSPQPLAGGGETQYF.

The chain is built from TRBV7-2 and TRBJ2-7, with a tentative D call TRBD2 (6 bases). In germline, CDR1 is SGHTA, CDR2 FQGNSA. Trimming took off 8 bases at V and 0 bases at J, with 20 bases between the two ends. The CDR3 length is 16 residues. CDR3 amino acids: CASALGAGRSSYEQYF. Here the CDR3 DNA reads TGTGCCAGCGCCTTGGGCGCGGGACGGAGCTCCTACGAGCAGTACTTC.

This clonotype showed up many times. One end of the junction does not line up with germline, which may come from a read error. CDR3 in DNA: TGCGCCAGCAGCTTGGGGTCAGAACTAATCTTCTTC. It specifies CASSLGSELIFF. V gene TRBV5-1 combines with J gene TRBJ1-2; no reliable D call. The CDR3 is 12 residues long. Germline assignment: CDR1 SGHRS and CDR2 YFSETQ.

This clonotype was observed a handful of times. This chain links TRBV9 with TRBJ2-7; D might be TRBD1 (6 bases). The V and J ends lost 0 bases and 0 bases respectively, with 13 bases between them. This CDR3 has 16 residues. The germline V gene has CDR1 SGDLS and CDR2 YYNGEE. The CDR3 nucleotides read TGTGCCAGCAGCGTAGACGGGGCAGGGGCCTCCTACGAGCAGTACTTC. This gives the protein CASSVDGAGASYEQYF.

The chain has TRBV19 and TRBJ2-1; TRBD1 or TRBD2 may be the D gene (6 bases each). CDR1 and CDR2 (germline): LNHDA, SQIVND (reference sequence). Trimming stripped 8 bases from V and 7 bases from J, with 24 bases between. The CDR3 totals 16 residues. CDR3 residues: CASSYLRGQGTNEQFF. CDR3 in DNA: TGTGCCAGTTCCTACCTCCGGGGCCAGGGGACTAATGAGCAGTTCTTC.

Concerning this clonotype: An end of the junction does not agree with germline; a read error may underlie this. The V call is TRBV27, the J call TRBJ2-7; 7 nucleotides align to TRBD2. The CDR3 is 14 residues long. Germline assignment: CDR1 MNHEY and CDR2 SMNVEV (reference sequence). In nucleotides, the CDR3 is TGTGCCAGCAGTTTGATTGGCGGGAGTTATGAGCTGTACTTC. Translated, it gives CASSLIGGSYELYF.

The chain joins TRBV10-2 to TRBJ2-2; tentatively, D is TRBD2 (5 bases). Germline V gene data show CDR1 as WSHSY and CDR2 as SAAADI. The CDR3 consists of 17 residues. V dropped 0 bases and J dropped 3 bases, with 14 bases sitting between them. CDR3 bases: TGCGCCAGCAGTGAGTCGCCGTGGAGGATCGACACCGGGGAGCTGTTTTTT. Its translation is CASSESPWRIDTGELFF.

This chain joins TRBV4-1 and TRBJ1-2, with D unclear. Trimming left V 0 bases short and J 9 bases short, with 8 bases between. Germline V gene sequence: CDR1 MGHRA, CDR2 YSYEKL. CDR3 size: 12 residues. The CDR3 bases are TGCGCCAGCAGCCAAGATGAGTCCCGCTACACCTTC. Translated, it gives CASSQDESRYTF.

CDR3: CASSDFTGSPRGYTF. CDR3 nucleotides: TGTGCCAGCAGTGACTTCACAGGTTCCCCTCGGGGCTACACCTTC. The rearrangement joins TRBV2 to TRBJ1-2; weak D call: TRBD1 (5 bases). V was pared by 3 bases and J by 8 bases, with 19 bases between. This CDR3 comprises 15 residues. CDR1 and CDR2 from the germline V gene are SNHLY and FYNNEI.

The chain employs TRBV18 and TRBJ2-1; 9 nucleotides match TRBD2. The length of the CDR3 is 17 residues. Germline lookup yields CDR1 KGHSH and CDR2 LQKENI. The V and J ends lost 1 base and 6 bases, in that order; junction bases with no gene match: 10. CDR3 bases: TGTGCCAGCTCACCACAGGGTAGCGGGAGCCCCTCCAATGAGCAGTTCTTC. It codes for CASSPQGSGSPSNEQFF.

This clonotype was observed a few times. The J gene is TRBJ2-3, the V gene TRBV27; 7 bases are shared with TRBD1. V shed 6 bases, J shed 2 bases, and the junction held 11 bases outside the gene matches. The CDR3 runs to 16 residues. Germline CDR1 and CDR2: MNHEY and SMNVEV (reference sequence). CDR3 sequence (DNA): TGTGCCAGCAGCCTCAGGGGGACGGGGATCACAGATACGCAGTATTTT. Translated, it gives CASSLRGTGITDTQYF.

This clonotype turned up a few times. The CDR3 nucleotides are TGTGCCAGCAGTCCCCTAGGGGATGAGCAGTTCTTC. Protein: CASSPLGDEQFF. The rearrangement links TRBV12-3 or TRBV12-4 to TRBJ2-1; tentatively, D is TRBD1 (5 bases). Deletions cut 5 bases from V and 8 bases from J, with 10 bases between. The CDR3 is made up of 12 amino acids.

This clonotype was counted a few times. The V gene is TRBV27, the J gene TRBJ1-3; D uncertain. Germline V gives CDR1 MNHEY, CDR2 SMNVEV (reference sequence). The CDR3 is made up of 17 amino acids. V gave up 3 bases and J gave up 4 bases, with 19 bases separating them. The CDR3 loop reads CASSFYRPGPGGNTIYF. CDR3 coding DNA: TGTGCCAGCAGTTTCTACCGACCGGGTCCCGGCGGAAACACCATATATTTT.

Only a few counts were recorded for this clonotype. V usage is TRBV7-6 and J usage is TRBJ2-1; D possibly corresponds to TRBD2 (7 bases). Trimming shortened V by 1 base and J by 9 bases, and 16 bases separated the two germline ends. The CDR3 runs to 15 residues. Germline values: CDR1 SGHVS, CDR2 FNYEAQ. This CDR3 is CASSLVGGAAGEQFF. Written as DNA, the CDR3 is TGTGCCAGCAGCTTAGTTGGGGGGGCCGCCGGTGAGCAGTTCTTC.

This clonotype has only a few counts. The chain combines TRBV20-1 with TRBJ2-1; D possibly corresponds to TRBD2 (5 bases). This CDR3 has 11 residues. Germline lookup yields CDR1 DFQATT and CDR2 SNEGSKA (reference sequence). V lost 1 base, J lost 7 bases, and 5 bases lay in between. CDR3 DNA sequence: TGCAGTGCTAGAGGGAGGAATGAGCAGTTCTTC. It specifies CSARGRNEQFF.

This clonotype was observed many times. The rearrangement uses TRBV10-3 and TRBJ2-7; D possibly uses TRBD1 or TRBD2 (6 bases each). The CDR3 is 14 amino acids. CDR1 is ENHRY, CDR2 SYGVKD, per germline. V was cut by 9 bases and J by 3 bases, with 18 bases left in between. CDR3 nucleotides: TGTGCCATTACCCGAGGGGGGCTTTTCTACGAGCAGTACTTC. It encodes CAITRGGLFYEQYF.

This chain connects TRBV5-1 to TRBJ2-7; possibly TRBD1 for D (5 bases). The V gene lost 2 bases and the J gene lost 4 bases, with 13 bases spanning the gap. Germline values: CDR1 SGHRS, CDR2 YFSETQ. The CDR3 is 14 residues long. CDR3 sequence: CASSFGRPGYEQYF. The CDR3 region has the DNA TGCGCCAGCAGCTTCGGGCGTCCAGGGTACGAGCAGTACTTC.